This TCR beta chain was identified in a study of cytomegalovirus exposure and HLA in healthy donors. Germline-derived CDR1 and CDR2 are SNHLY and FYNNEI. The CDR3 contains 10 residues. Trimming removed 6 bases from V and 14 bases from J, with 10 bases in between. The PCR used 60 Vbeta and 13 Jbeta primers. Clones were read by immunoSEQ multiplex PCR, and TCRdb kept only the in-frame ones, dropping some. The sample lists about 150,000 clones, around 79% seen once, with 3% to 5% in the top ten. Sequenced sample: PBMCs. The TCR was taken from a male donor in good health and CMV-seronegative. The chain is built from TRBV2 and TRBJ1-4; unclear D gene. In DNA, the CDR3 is TGTGCCAGCAGGGACTCCGGGCTGTTTTTT. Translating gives CASRDSGLFF.